These 5 T cell receptor beta chains originate from one sample sequenced in a study of long-term antiretroviral therapy in people with HIV. It was version v3.0 of the immunoSEQ assay that was run at survey level. TCRdb's copy holds only in-frame clones and misses some; the assay was immunoSEQ multiplex PCR. The sample records approximately 24,000 clones, about nine tenths being singletons. This specimen was unsorted PBMCs, taken 1.8 years before starting antiretroviral therapy. Receptor source: a man aged 45 to 65 with HIV.

This clone is a singleton in its sample. The V and J genes are TRBV19 and TRBJ1-1; 10 positions match TRBD1. V lost 7 bases and J lost 3; bases outside the gene matches: 17. The CDR3 consists of 18 residues. Germline V lookup: CDR1 LNHDA, CDR2 SQIVND (reference sequence). The DNA of the CDR3 is TGTGCCAGTAATGGAGACAGGGGGCGCTACCGGGTGGACACTGAAGCTTTCTTT. This encodes CASNGDRGRYRVDTEAFF.

The chain carries TRBV9 and TRBJ2-3; the D is unclear. With 4 bases removed from V and 6 bases from J, the gap between germline ends came to 12 bases. Germline-derived CDR1 and CDR2 are SGDLS and YYNGEE. The CDR3 is 13 amino acids. CDR3 in amino acids: CASSQYGRDTQYF. CDR3 DNA: TGTGCCAGCAGCCAGTACGGTAGGGATACGCAGTATTTT.

The V call is TRBV11-2, the J call TRBJ1-1; D gene ambiguous. The CDR3 is 13 residues long. The germline V gene encodes CDR1 SGHAT and CDR2 FQNNGV. V lost 5 bases and J lost 1, with 8 bases in between. The CDR3: CASSRRQNTEAFF. The CDR3 nucleotides read TGTGCCAGCAGCCGACGACAGAACACTGAAGCTTTCTTT.

The chain is built from TRBV19 and TRBJ1-5, with unresolved D. Germline V CDR1 and CDR2: LNHDA, SQIVND (reference sequence). Trimming shortened V by 4 bases and J by 0 bases, and 7 bases separated the two germline ends. The CDR3 covers 14 residues. The CDR3 DNA reads TGTGCCAGTAGTAACACAGCTAGCAATCAGCCCCAGCATTTT. It yields the protein CASSNTASNQPQHF.

V gene TRBV28 combines with J gene TRBJ1-4, with D unclear. The CDR3 runs 13 residues. The V and J ends lost 8 bases and 5 bases respectively, with 12 bases between them. Germline V gene sequence: CDR1 MDHEN, CDR2 SYDVKM. CDR3 sequence reads: CASRYIQNEKLFF. The CDR3 bases are TGTGCCAGCCGGTATATCCAGAATGAAAAACTGTTTTTT.